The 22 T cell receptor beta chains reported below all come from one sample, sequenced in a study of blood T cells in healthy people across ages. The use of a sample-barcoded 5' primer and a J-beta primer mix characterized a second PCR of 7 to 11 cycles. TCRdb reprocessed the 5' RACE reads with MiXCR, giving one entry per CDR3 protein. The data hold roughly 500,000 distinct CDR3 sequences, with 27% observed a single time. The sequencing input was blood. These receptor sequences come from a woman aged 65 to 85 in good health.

CDR3 bases: TGCGCCAGCAGCTTGGCAGTGGGAACTAATGAAAAACTGTTTTTT. Translation gives CASSLAVGTNEKLFF. The J gene is TRBJ1-4, the V gene TRBV5-1; D is uncertain. V lost 0 bases and J lost 1, with 7 bases in between. This CDR3 comprises 15 residues. Germline assignment: CDR1 SGHRS and CDR2 YFSETQ.

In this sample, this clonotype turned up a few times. The CDR3 protein is CASRSRGRGDTQYF. CDR3 in DNA: TGTGCCAGCAGGTCCAGGGGGCGCGGAGATACGCAGTATTTT. The rearrangement joins TRBV2 to TRBJ2-3; 8 positions match TRBD1. Germline CDR1 and CDR2: SNHLY and FYNNEI. This CDR3 has 14 amino acids. Trimming took 6 bases from V and 5 from J; bases not matched to a gene: 7.

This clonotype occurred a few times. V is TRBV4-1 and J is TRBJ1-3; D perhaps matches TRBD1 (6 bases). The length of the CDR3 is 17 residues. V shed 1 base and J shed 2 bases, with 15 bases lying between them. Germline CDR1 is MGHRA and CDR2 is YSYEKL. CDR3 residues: CASSQGAGVRAGNTIYF. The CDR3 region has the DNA TGCGCCAGCAGCCAAGGCGCAGGGGTACGGGCTGGAAACACCATATATTTT.

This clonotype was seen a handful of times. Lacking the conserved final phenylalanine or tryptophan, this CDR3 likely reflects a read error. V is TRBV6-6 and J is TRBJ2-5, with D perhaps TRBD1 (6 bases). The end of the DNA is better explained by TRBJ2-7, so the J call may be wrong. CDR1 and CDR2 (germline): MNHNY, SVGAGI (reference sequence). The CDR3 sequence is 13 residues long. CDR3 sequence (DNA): TGTGCCAGCAGCCCGGGACACAGATACGAGCAGTACCTC. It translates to CASSPGHRYEQYL.

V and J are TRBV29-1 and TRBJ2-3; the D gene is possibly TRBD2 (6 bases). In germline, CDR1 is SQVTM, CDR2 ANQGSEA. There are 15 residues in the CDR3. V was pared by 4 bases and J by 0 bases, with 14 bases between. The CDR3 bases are TGCAGCGTTGCAGTTGGCGGGGCGAGCACAGATACGCAGTATTTT. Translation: CSVAVGGASTDTQYF.

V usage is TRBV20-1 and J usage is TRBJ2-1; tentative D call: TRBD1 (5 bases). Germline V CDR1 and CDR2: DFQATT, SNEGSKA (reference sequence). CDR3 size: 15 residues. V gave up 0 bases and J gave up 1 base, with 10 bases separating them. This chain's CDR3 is CSAREPRASYNEQFF. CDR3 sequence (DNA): TGCAGTGCTAGAGAGCCCAGGGCGTCCTACAATGAGCAGTTCTTC.

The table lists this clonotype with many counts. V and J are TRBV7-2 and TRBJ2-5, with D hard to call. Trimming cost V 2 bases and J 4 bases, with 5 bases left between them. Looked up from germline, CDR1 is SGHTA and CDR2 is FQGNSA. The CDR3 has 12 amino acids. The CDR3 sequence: CASSLQLETQYF. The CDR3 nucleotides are TGTGCCAGCAGCTTACAGTTAGAGACCCAGTACTTC.

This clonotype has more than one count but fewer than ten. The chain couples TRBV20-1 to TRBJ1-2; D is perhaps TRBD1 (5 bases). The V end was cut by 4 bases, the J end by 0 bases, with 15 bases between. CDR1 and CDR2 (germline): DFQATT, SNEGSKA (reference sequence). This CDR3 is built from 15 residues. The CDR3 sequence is CSAIQTASTNYGYTF. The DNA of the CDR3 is TGCAGTGCTATTCAGACAGCCTCCACTAACTATGGCTACACCTTC.

For the CDR3, the DNA is TGCGCCAGCAGCCCCGGACAGATCTCGGCTAATGAAAAACTGTTTTTT. This encodes CASSPGQISANEKLFF. This chain connects TRBV5-1 to TRBJ1-4, with D tentatively TRBD1 (6 bases). V lost 4 bases, J lost 3 bases, and 16 bases lay in between. This CDR3 region has 16 residues. CDR1 and CDR2 (germline): SGHRS, YFSETQ.

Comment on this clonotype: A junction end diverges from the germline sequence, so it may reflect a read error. The chain's CDR3 is CTSSITDYGYTF. The CDR3 DNA follows: TGTACCAGTAGTATAACAGACTATGGCTACACCTTC. The chain combines TRBV19 with TRBJ1-2; no definite D call. The germline V gene encodes CDR1 LNHDA and CDR2 SQIVND (reference sequence). This CDR3 has 12 residues.

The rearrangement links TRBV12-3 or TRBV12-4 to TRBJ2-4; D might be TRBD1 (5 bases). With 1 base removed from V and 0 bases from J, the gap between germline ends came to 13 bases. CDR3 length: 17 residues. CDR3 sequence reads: CASSLGWTTIAKNIQYF. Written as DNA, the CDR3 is TGTGCCAGCAGTTTAGGCTGGACAACCATAGCCAAAAACATTCAGTACTTC.

Here the CDR3 DNA reads TGTGCCAGCAGCTTCGGGGGCAGGATAGATACGCAGTATTTT. Protein: CASSFGGRIDTQYF. The V call is TRBV7-2, the J call TRBJ2-3; D assignment may be TRBD1 or TRBD2 (6 bases each). CDR3 length equals 14 residues. Deletions cut 3 bases from V and 5 bases from J, with 12 bases between. From germline, CDR1 is SGHTA and CDR2 FQGNSA.

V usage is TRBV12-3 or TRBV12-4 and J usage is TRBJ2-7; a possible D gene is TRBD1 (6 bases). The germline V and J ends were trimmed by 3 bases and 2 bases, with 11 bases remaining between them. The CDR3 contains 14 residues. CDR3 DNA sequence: TGTGCCAGCAGTTTGCAGGGGCGGACCTACGAGCAGTACTTC. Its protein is CASSLQGRTYEQYF.

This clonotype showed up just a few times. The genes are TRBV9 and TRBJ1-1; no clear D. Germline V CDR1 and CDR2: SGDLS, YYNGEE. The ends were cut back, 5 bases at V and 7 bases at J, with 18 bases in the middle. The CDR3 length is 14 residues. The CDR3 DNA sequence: TGTGCCAGCAGTCCTACGTGGGAGGGCTTTGAAGCTTTCTTT. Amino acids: CASSPTWEGFEAFF.

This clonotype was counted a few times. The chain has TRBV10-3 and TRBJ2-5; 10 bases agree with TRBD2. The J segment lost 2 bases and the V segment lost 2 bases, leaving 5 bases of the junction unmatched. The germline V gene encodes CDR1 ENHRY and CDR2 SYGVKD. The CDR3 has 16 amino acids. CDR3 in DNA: TGTGCCATCAGTGAGCCAGCGGGGGGGTTACAAGAGACCCAGTACTTC. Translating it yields CAISEPAGGLQETQYF.

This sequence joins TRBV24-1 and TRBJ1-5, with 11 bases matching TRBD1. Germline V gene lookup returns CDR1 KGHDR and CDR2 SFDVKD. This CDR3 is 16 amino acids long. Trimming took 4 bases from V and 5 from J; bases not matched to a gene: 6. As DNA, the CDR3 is TGTGCCACCAGTGACCCAGGACAGGGGGCCTATCAGCCCCAGCATTTT. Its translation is CATSDPGQGAYQPQHF.

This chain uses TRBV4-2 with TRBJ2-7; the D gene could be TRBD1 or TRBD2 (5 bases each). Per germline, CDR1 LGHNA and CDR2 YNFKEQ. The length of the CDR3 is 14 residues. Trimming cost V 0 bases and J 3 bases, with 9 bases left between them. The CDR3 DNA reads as TGTGCCAGCAGCCAAGATTCGGGGCACTACGAGCAGTACTTC. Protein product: CASSQDSGHYEQYF.

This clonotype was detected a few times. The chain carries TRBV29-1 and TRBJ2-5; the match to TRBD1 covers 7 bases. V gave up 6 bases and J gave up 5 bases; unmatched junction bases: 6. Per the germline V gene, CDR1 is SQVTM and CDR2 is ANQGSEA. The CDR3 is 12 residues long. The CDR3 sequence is CSVTQGYETQYF. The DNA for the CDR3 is TGCAGCGTGACACAGGGGTACGAGACCCAGTACTTC. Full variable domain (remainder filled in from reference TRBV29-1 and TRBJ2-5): SAVISQKPSRDICQRGTSLTIQCQVDSQVTMMFWYRQQPGQSLTLIATANQGSEATYESGFVIDKFPISRPNLTFSTLTVSNMSPEDSSIYLCSVTQGYETQYFGPGTRLLVL.

The CDR3 region has the DNA TGCAGTGCTAGAATTCCAGGGGTGGGCTACGAGCAGTACTTC. Translating gives CSARIPGVGYEQYF. This chain connects TRBV20-1 to TRBJ2-7; maybe TRBD1 (6 bases). The V and J ends lost 2 bases and 3 bases respectively, with 14 bases between them. CDR1 is DFQATT, CDR2 SNEGSKA, per germline (reference sequence). CDR3 length equals 14 residues.

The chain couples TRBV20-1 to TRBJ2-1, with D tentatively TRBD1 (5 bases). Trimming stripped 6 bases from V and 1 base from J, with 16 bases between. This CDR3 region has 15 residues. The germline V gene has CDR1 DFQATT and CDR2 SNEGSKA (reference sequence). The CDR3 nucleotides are TGCAGTGCCGGCGCAGGGCTGAGTTCCTACAATGAGCAGTTCTTC. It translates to CSAGAGLSSYNEQFF.

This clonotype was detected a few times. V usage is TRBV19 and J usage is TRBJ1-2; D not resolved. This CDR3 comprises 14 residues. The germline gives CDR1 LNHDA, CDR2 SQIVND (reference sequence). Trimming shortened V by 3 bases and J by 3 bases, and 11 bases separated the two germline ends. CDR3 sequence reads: CASSITGSDYGYTF. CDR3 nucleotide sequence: TGTGCCAGTAGTATTACGGGTAGCGACTATGGCTACACCTTC.

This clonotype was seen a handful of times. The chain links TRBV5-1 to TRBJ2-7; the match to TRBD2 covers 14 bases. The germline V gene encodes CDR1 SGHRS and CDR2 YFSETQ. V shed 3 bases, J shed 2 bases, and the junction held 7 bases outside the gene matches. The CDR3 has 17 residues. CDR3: CASSSRTSGGPPYEQYF. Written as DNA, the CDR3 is TGCGCCAGCAGCTCTAGGACTAGCGGGGGGCCTCCCTACGAGCAGTACTTC.